Below are 24 T cell receptor beta chains sequenced from a single sample in a study of blood T cell repertoires in COVID-19. Here immunoSEQ multiplex PCR was the method, and the copy in TCRdb shows in-frame clones only, minus some. The sample holds some 400,000 clones, over 75% seen once. The specimen was peripheral blood. Receptors originate from an older woman with COVID-19, enrolled during active disease.

The rearrangement links TRBV5-1 to TRBJ1-1; 9 bases map to TRBD1. CDR1 is SGHRS and CDR2 is YFSETQ in the germline V gene. V lost 1 base, J lost 0 bases, and 4 bases stayed unmatched. CDR3 length: 16 amino acids. The CDR3 DNA is TGCGCCAGCAGCTTGTCGGACAGGGGACTGAACACTGAAGCTTTCTTT. Translated: CASSLSDRGLNTEAFF.

This clone was found once. V gene TRBV10-3 combines with J gene TRBJ1-5; D unresolved. V shed 4 bases and J shed 4 bases, with 14 bases lying between them. This CDR3 region has 15 residues. CDR1 is ENHRY, CDR2 SYGVKD, per germline. The DNA for the CDR3 is TGTGCCATCAGTGCAGGCCAGTCAGGAAATCAGCCCCAGCATTTT. Encoded protein: CAISAGQSGNQPQHF.

V gene TRBV5-5 combines with J gene TRBJ1-4; 7 bases map to TRBD1. The CDR3 covers 14 residues. The germline V gene has CDR1 SGHKS and CDR2 YYEKEE (reference sequence). V shed 1 base, J shed 7 bases, and the junction held 4 bases outside the gene matches. The CDR3 DNA is TGTGCCAGCAGCTTGCGACAGGGAGGTGAAAAACTGTTTTTT. Residues: CASSLRQGGEKLFF.

The V gene is TRBV11-2, the J gene TRBJ1-2, with 7 bases lining up with TRBD1. With 6 bases clipped from V and 1 base from J, the junction kept 8 bases outside the gene matches. The CDR3 spans 15 residues. CDR1 SGHAT and CDR2 FQNNGV come from the germline V gene. The CDR3 bases are TGTGCCAGCAGACTACCCGGGACAGTTAACTATGGCTACACCTTC. Amino acid sequence: CASRLPGTVNYGYTF.

V gene TRBV5-1 combines with J gene TRBJ2-7; D not resolved. This CDR3 is built from 11 residues. Germline values: CDR1 SGHRS, CDR2 YFSETQ. V lost 5 bases, J lost 7 bases, and 10 bases lay in between. CDR3 DNA sequence: TGCGCCAGCAGGTCAGGCGTAGAGCAGTACTTC. Protein: CASRSGVEQYF.

This chain links TRBV5-1 with TRBJ2-7, with 14 nucleotides matching TRBD2. The CDR3 is 16 amino acids. Germline trimming cut 0 bases from V and 7 bases from J; bases unmatched to any gene: 6. Germline-derived CDR1 and CDR2 are SGHRS and YFSETQ. The CDR3 coding sequence is TGCGCCAGCAGCTTGGAGACTAGCGGGGGGGCTAGAGAGCAGTACTTC. It encodes CASSLETSGGAREQYF.

V usage is TRBV5-4 and J usage is TRBJ1-3, with a possible D match to TRBD1 (5 bases). Germline V CDR1 and CDR2: SGHNT, YYREEE (reference sequence). The germline V and J ends were trimmed by 2 bases and 2 bases, with 11 bases remaining between them. The CDR3 length is 15 residues. CDR3 nucleotides: TGTGCCAGCAGCTTCGGAAGGGGCCCTGGAAACACCATATATTTT. Its translation is CASSFGRGPGNTIYF. Full variable domain (missing parts from reference TRBV5-4 and TRBJ1-3): ETGVTQSPTHLIKTRGQQVTLRCSSQSGHNTVSWYQQALGQGPQFIFQYYREEENGRGNFPPRFSGLQFPNYSSELNVNALELDDSALYLCASSFGRGPGNTIYFGEGSWLTVV.

The rearrangement joins TRBV7-9 to TRBJ1-1, with D maybe TRBD1 (6 bases). The CDR3 consists of 13 residues. The V gene lost 5 bases and the J gene lost 6 bases, with 13 bases spanning the gap. CDR1 and CDR2 (germline): SEHNR, FQNEAQ (reference sequence). The CDR3 loop is CASSLGQNPEAFF. CDR3 sequence (DNA): TGTGCCAGCAGCCTAGGACAGAATCCTGAAGCTTTCTTT.

The chain carries TRBV12-3 or TRBV12-4 and TRBJ1-3; TRBD1 might be the D (5 bases). Trimming stripped 8 bases from V and 1 base from J, with 9 bases between. The CDR3 spans 13 residues. The CDR3 loop reads CASHRGSGNTIYF. The DNA for the CDR3 is TGTGCCAGCCACCGGGGGTCTGGAAACACCATATATTTT.

J is TRBJ2-5 and V is TRBV3-1 (or the pseudogene TRBV3-2); TRBD1 matches 7 bases. With V trimmed by 0 bases and J by 5 bases, 6 bases remained unmatched. This CDR3 is built from 15 residues. Germline assignment: CDR1 LGHDT and CDR2 YNNKEL (reference sequence). Here the CDR3 DNA reads TGTGCCAGCAGCCAAGATTATCTCAGGGGGGAGACCCAGTACTTC. Encoded protein: CASSQDYLRGETQYF.

On this clone itself: Other nucleotide sequences in the sample specify the same CDR3. V and J are TRBV5-1 and TRBJ2-1; 8 nucleotides agree with TRBD1. This CDR3 contains 14 residues. Germline assignment: CDR1 SGHRS and CDR2 YFSETQ. Trimming cost V 1 base and J 7 bases; bases outside gene matches: 4. As DNA, the CDR3 is TGCGCCAGCAGCTTGCAGGGGGCAGGGAATGAGCAGTTCTTC. This translates into CASSLQGAGNEQFF.

The V and J genes are TRBV4-1 and TRBJ1-1, with D maybe TRBD1 (5 bases). CDR1 is MGHRA and CDR2 is YSYEKL in the germline V gene. Between the trimmed V and J ends, which lost 0 bases and 6 bases, there was a span of 11 bases. The CDR3 consists of 14 residues. CDR3 loop: CASSQDPGIAEAFF. The CDR3 DNA follows: TGCGCCAGCAGCCAAGATCCAGGGATCGCTGAAGCTTTCTTT.

The chain recombines TRBV7-3 with TRBJ2-3, with D tentatively TRBD2 (7 bases). V lost 3 bases to trimming and J lost 6 bases, with 16 bases between them. The CDR3 is made up of 15 amino acids. CDR1 and CDR2 from the germline V gene are SGHTA and FQGTGA. The CDR3 spells CASSLNRGALDTQYF. The CDR3 nucleotides are TGTGCCAGCAGCTTGAATCGGGGGGCCCTTGATACGCAGTATTTT.

The chain couples TRBV9 to TRBJ2-2; TRBD1 is a possible D gene (5 bases). Germline lookup yields CDR1 SGDLS and CDR2 YYNGEE. CDR3 length: 15 residues. Trimming stripped 0 bases from V and 6 bases from J, with 12 bases between. The CDR3 sequence is CASSVARQPPGELFF. For the CDR3, the DNA is TGTGCCAGCAGCGTAGCAAGACAGCCACCCGGGGAGCTGTTTTTT.

This clone turned up a few times. The chain employs TRBV11-2 and TRBJ1-3, with D possibly matching TRBD1 (5 bases). V lost 1 base to trimming and J lost 4 bases, with 8 bases between them. Germline-derived CDR1 and CDR2 are SGHAT and FQNNGV. The CDR3 extends over 14 amino acids. The CDR3 region is CASSLVGGGNTIYF. CDR3 bases: TGTGCCAGCAGCTTAGTCGGGGGAGGAAACACCATATATTTT.

This clone was observed once. This chain joins TRBV9 and TRBJ2-3; TRBD2 aligns across 8 bases. V was pared by 3 bases and J by 3 bases, with 9 bases of the junction left unmatched. Germline lookup yields CDR1 SGDLS and CDR2 YYNGEE. This CDR3 has 16 amino acids. CDR3 coding DNA: TGTGCCAGCAGCGGAGAACGGGGGGGCCTTACAGATACGCAGTATTTT. Protein sequence: CASSGERGGLTDTQYF.

A remark on this clone: The same CDR3 arises from other DNA sequences in this sample as well. V is TRBV5-1 and J is TRBJ2-3, with unresolved D. CDR1 is SGHRS and CDR2 is YFSETQ in the germline V gene. This CDR3 spans 13 amino acids. Trimming stripped 0 bases from V and 1 base from J, with 3 bases between. The DNA of the CDR3 is TGCGCCAGCAGCTTGGCCGGCACAGATACGCAGTATTTT. This translates into CASSLAGTDTQYF.

The chain is built from TRBV3-1 (or the pseudogene TRBV3-2) and TRBJ1-1; 11 bases line up with TRBD1. Looked up from germline, CDR1 is LGHDT and CDR2 is YNNKEL (reference sequence). Trimming removed 5 bases from V and 7 bases from J; junction bases left unmatched: 12. CDR3 length: 16 amino acids. The CDR3 is CASSTRPRTGGIEAFF. The CDR3, as DNA: TGTGCCAGCAGCACACGCCCCCGGACAGGGGGCATTGAAGCTTTCTTT.

V and J are TRBV18 and TRBJ1-1, with TRBD1 matching over 10 bases. CDR3 size: 16 residues. V trimming: 2 bases; J trimming: 6 bases; junction bases outside the gene matches: 9. The germline gives CDR1 KGHSH, CDR2 LQKENI. The CDR3 DNA reads TGTGCCAGCTCACCAGTACCGGGACAGGGGTACCCTGAAGCTTTCTTT. Its translation is CASSPVPGQGYPEAFF.

The chain is built from TRBV13 and TRBJ2-5; tentatively, D is TRBD1 (6 bases). Germline V gives CDR1 PRHDT, CDR2 FYEKMQ (reference sequence). Between the trimmed V and J ends, which lost 5 bases and 1 base, there was a span of 14 bases. The CDR3 extends over 15 amino acids. CDR3 in amino acids: CASSLRGHSQETQYF. For the CDR3, the DNA is TGTGCCAGCAGCCTAAGGGGACATAGCCAAGAGACCCAGTACTTC.

Note on this clone: At the DNA level, this CDR3 is encoded by other sequences in the same sample as well. The chain recombines TRBV18 with TRBJ1-1; 8 bases line up with TRBD1. This CDR3 has 14 residues. V lost 4 bases and J lost 4; bases outside the gene matches: 5. Germline lookup yields CDR1 KGHSH and CDR2 LQKENI. CDR3 sequence: CASSLGQGGTEAFF. The CDR3 nucleotides are TGTGCCAGCTCACTAGGACAGGGTGGCACTGAAGCTTTCTTT. The variable domain in full, completed from reference TRBV18 and TRBJ1-1, reads NAGVMQNPRHLVRRRGQEARLRCSPMKGHSHVYWYRQLPEEGLKFMVYLQKENIIDESGMPKERFSAEFPKEGPSILRIQQVVRGDSAAYFCASSLGQGGTEAFFGQGTRLTVV.

Here the CDR3 DNA reads TGTGCCACCGGCCAGAGGACTGAAGCTTTCTTT. As protein: CATGQRTEAFF. The J gene is TRBJ1-1, the V gene TRBV19; D uncertain. This CDR3 comprises 11 residues. The germline V gene has CDR1 LNHDA and CDR2 SQIVND (reference sequence). V was trimmed by 10 bases and J by 5 bases, leaving 11 bases between them.

V gene TRBV9 combines with J gene TRBJ2-3, with TRBD2 matching 10 bases. The J segment lost 7 bases and the V segment lost 0 bases, leaving 5 bases of the junction unmatched. This CDR3 contains 15 residues. Germline CDR1 SGDLS, CDR2 YYNGEE. DNA for the CDR3: TGTGCCAGCAGCGTAGAGCGGGGGGGGCGCAATACGCAGTATTTT. This translates into CASSVERGGRNTQYF.

A single count supports this clone. The V gene is TRBV4-1, the J gene TRBJ1-5; the match to TRBD1 covers 11 bases. This CDR3 is 16 amino acids long. V lost 0 bases to trimming and J lost 4 bases; unmatched junction nucleotides: 2. The germline V gene encodes CDR1 MGHRA and CDR2 YSYEKL. CDR3 loop: CASSQEGQGANQPQHF. The DNA for the CDR3 is TGCGCCAGCAGCCAAGAAGGACAGGGGGCGAATCAGCCCCAGCATTTT.